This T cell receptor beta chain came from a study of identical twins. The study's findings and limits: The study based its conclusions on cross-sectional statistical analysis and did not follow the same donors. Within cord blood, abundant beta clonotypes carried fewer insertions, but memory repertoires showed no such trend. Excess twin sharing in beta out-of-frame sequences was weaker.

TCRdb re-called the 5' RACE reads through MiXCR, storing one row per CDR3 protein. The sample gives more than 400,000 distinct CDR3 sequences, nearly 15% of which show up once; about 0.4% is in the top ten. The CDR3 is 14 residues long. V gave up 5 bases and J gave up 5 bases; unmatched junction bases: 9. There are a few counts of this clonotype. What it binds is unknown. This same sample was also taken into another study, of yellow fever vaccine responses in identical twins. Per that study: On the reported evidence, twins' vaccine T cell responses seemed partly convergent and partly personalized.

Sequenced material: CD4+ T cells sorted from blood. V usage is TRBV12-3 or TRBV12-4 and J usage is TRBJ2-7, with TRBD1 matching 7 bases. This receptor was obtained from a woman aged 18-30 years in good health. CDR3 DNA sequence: TGTGCCAGCAGTATCACGACAGGGTCCCACGAGCAGTACGTC. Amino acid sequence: CASSITTGSHEQYV.